The 28 T cell receptor beta chains presented below share a single source sample, sequenced in a study of blood T cell repertoires in COVID-19. Method: immunoSEQ multiplex PCR; TCRdb's copy keeps in-frame clones and lacks some. The table has under 85,000 clones, approximately 90% seen once; the top ten hold 4.5% to 6%. Specimen: peripheral blood. The receptors derive from an elderly woman with active or convalescent COVID-19.

This sequence joins TRBV4-3 and TRBJ2-1, with D unresolved. Germline V gene sequence: CDR1 LGHNA, CDR2 YSLEER. Trimming took off 4 bases at V and 0 bases at J, with 10 bases between the two ends. The CDR3 covers 15 residues. CDR3 nucleotide sequence: TGCGCCAGCAGCCTCGGTCCTTCCTCCTACAATGAGCAGTTCTTC. Encoded protein: CASSLGPSSYNEQFF.

The chain combines TRBV6-1 with TRBJ2-3, with a weak D call TRBD2 (7 bases). This CDR3 comprises 16 residues. V dropped 2 bases and J dropped 4 bases, with 16 bases sitting between them. CDR1 and CDR2 from the germline V gene are MNHNS and SASEGT. CDR3 in amino acids: CASSERGGVSPDTQYF. The CDR3 coding sequence is TGTGCCAGCAGTGAAAGGGGGGGAGTTAGCCCAGATACGCAGTATTTT.

This chain joins TRBV18 and TRBJ2-2; TRBD1 is a possible D gene (7 bases). The germline V and J ends were trimmed by 6 bases and 3 bases, with 11 bases remaining between them. CDR1 and CDR2 (germline): KGHSH, LQKENI. This CDR3 comprises 14 residues. The CDR3 loop reads CASSEGAHTGELFF. The CDR3 DNA sequence: TGTGCCAGCTCGGAGGGGGCCCACACCGGGGAGCTGTTTTTT.

The chain couples TRBV5-1 to TRBJ1-4, with TRBD1 matching over 12 bases. Germline CDR1 is SGHRS and CDR2 is YFSETQ. The trim removed 4 bases at V and 1 base at J, leaving 11 bases unmatched. The CDR3 is made up of 19 amino acids. The CDR3 sequence: CASSTGTGGKIVTNEKLFF. The CDR3 DNA follows: TGCGCCAGCAGCACCGGGACAGGGGGCAAGATTGTAACTAATGAAAAACTGTTTTTT.

V gene TRBV28 combines with J gene TRBJ1-1; D perhaps matches TRBD1 (5 bases). V shed 6 bases and J shed 5 bases, with 16 bases lying between them. The CDR3 is made up of 14 amino acids. From germline, CDR1 is MDHEN and CDR2 SYDVKM. CDR3 in DNA: TGTGCCAGCAGGAGCGGGGCCCTTTGGACTGAAGCTTTCTTT. This encodes CASRSGALWTEAFF. The entire variable domain, with the rest obtained from reference TRBV28 and TRBJ1-1, is as follows: DVKVTQSSRYLVKRTGEKVFLECVQDMDHENMFWYRQDPGLGLRLIYFSYDVKMKEKGDIPEGYSVSREKKERFSLILESASTNQTSMYLCASRSGALWTEAFFGQGTRLTVV.

The chain employs TRBV7-9 and TRBJ1-3; TRBD1 agrees at 10 bases. Germline loops: CDR1 SEHNR, CDR2 FQNEAQ (reference sequence). The CDR3 covers 17 residues. V trimming: 1 base; J trimming: 0 bases; junction bases outside the gene matches: 3. As DNA, the CDR3 is TGTGCCAGCAGCTTAGGGGGACAGGGGCTCTCTGGAAACACCATATATTTT. It specifies CASSLGGQGLSGNTIYF.

This clone has a single count. V gene TRBV9 combines with J gene TRBJ2-1; tentative D call: TRBD1 (6 bases). Between the trimmed V and J ends, which lost 4 bases and 11 bases, there was a span of 25 bases. The CDR3 extends over 16 amino acids. Germline V gives CDR1 SGDLS, CDR2 YYNGEE. The CDR3 bases are TGTGCCAGCAGCCTTTTGGGGGCAGGCGTGGGGAGAAAGCAGTTCTTC. Residues: CASSLLGAGVGRKQFF.

The chain carries TRBV29-1 and TRBJ2-1; 10 nucleotides align to TRBD2. CDR1 and CDR2 from the germline V gene are SQVTM and ANQGSEA. CDR3 length: 16 amino acids. With V trimmed by 1 base and J by 4 bases, 7 bases remained unmatched. CDR3 in amino acids: CSVEGSPTSGYNEQFF. The CDR3 bases are TGCAGCGTTGAAGGCTCCCCGACTAGCGGGTACAATGAGCAGTTCTTC.

The chain employs TRBV5-1 and TRBJ1-2; D may be TRBD1 (6 bases). Per the germline V gene, CDR1 is SGHRS and CDR2 is YFSETQ. The CDR3 has 13 amino acids. Trimming stripped 3 bases from V and 9 bases from J, with 15 bases between. The CDR3 sequence: CASSSNREGSYTF. DNA for the CDR3: TGCGCCAGCAGCTCGAACAGGGAAGGTAGCTACACCTTC. The variable domain in full, with the rest retrieved from reference TRBV5-1 and TRBJ1-2, is KAGVTQTPRYLIKTRGQQVTLSCSPISGHRSVSWYQQTPGQGLQFLFEYFSETQRNKGNFPGRFSGRQFSNSRSEMNVSTLELGDSALYLCASSSNREGSYTFGSGTRLTVV.

This clone was observed a single time. The J gene is TRBJ1-4, the V gene TRBV2; no firm D call. V lost 6 bases, J lost 0 bases, and 11 bases lay in between. Germline V CDR1 and CDR2: SNHLY, FYNNEI. The CDR3 runs to 15 residues. The CDR3 bases are TGTGCCAGCAGGCAGACACCCTCAACTAATGAAAAACTGTTTTTT. Its protein product is CASRQTPSTNEKLFF.

This clone was detected only a few times. The chain joins TRBV5-6 to TRBJ2-7; perhaps TRBD2 as D (6 bases). V was clipped by 5 bases and J by 0 bases, with 15 bases between them. From germline, CDR1 is SGHDT and CDR2 YYEEEE. This CDR3 contains 15 residues. CDR3 protein: CASSWQGLSSYEQYF. The CDR3 DNA follows: TGTGCCAGCAGTTGGCAGGGACTTAGCTCCTACGAGCAGTACTTC.

The rearrangement links TRBV4-1 to TRBJ2-7; perhaps TRBD1 as D (7 bases). CDR3 length: 16 amino acids. The germline V gene has CDR1 MGHRA and CDR2 YSYEKL. V shed 4 bases and J shed 2 bases, with 18 bases lying between them. This chain's CDR3 is CASSRGGQGGTYEQYF. The CDR3, as DNA: TGCGCCAGCAGCCGAGGCGGGCAGGGGGGCACCTACGAGCAGTACTTC.

The genes are TRBV28 and TRBJ1-1; D perhaps matches TRBD1 (6 bases). V was shortened by 3 bases and J by 3 bases, with 14 bases between the two germline ends. The CDR3 covers 15 residues. Germline values: CDR1 MDHEN, CDR2 SYDVKM. The CDR3: CASSFHQGRDTEAFF. The CDR3 coding sequence is TGTGCCAGCAGTTTTCATCAGGGGAGGGACACTGAAGCTTTCTTT.

The V call is TRBV5-1, the J call TRBJ2-2; possible D gene TRBD2, 6 bases. The CDR3 is made up of 14 amino acids. The germline CDR1 and CDR2 sequences are SGHRS and YFSETQ. The ends were cut back, 0 bases at V and 5 bases at J, with 8 bases in the middle. CDR3 amino acids: CASSLAGGTGELFF. In DNA, the CDR3 is TGCGCCAGCAGCTTGGCCGGGGGAACCGGGGAGCTGTTTTTT.

This chain uses TRBV29-1 with TRBJ2-7; D might be TRBD2 (5 bases). This CDR3 region has 12 residues. CDR1 SQVTM and CDR2 ANQGSEA come from the germline V gene. Trimming removed 2 bases from V and 6 bases from J, with 11 bases in between. Written as DNA, the CDR3 is TGCAGCGTTGAAAAGGACTTTCGCGAGCAGTACTTC. Amino acid sequence: CSVEKDFREQYF.

This rearrangement joins TRBV10-3 to TRBJ1-1; TRBD1 matches 8 bases. J was trimmed by 11 bases and V by 1 base; bases with no gene match: 6. The CDR3 length is 13 residues. CDR1 ENHRY and CDR2 SYGVKD come from the germline V gene. The CDR3 DNA follows: TGTGCCATCAGTGAGTTACAGGGGGGTGAGGCTTTCTTT. Residues: CAISELQGGEAFF.

Here the CDR3 reads CATSRGQWLAGGRTGELFF. In nucleotides, the CDR3 is TGTGCCACCAGCAGAGGTCAATGGCTAGCGGGGGGTCGCACCGGGGAGCTGTTTTTT. V is TRBV15 and J is TRBJ2-2; 11 nucleotides align to TRBD2. Germline V CDR1 and CDR2: LNHNV, YYDKDF (reference sequence). With V trimmed by 1 base and J by 4 bases, 11 bases remained unmatched. This CDR3 spans 19 amino acids.

The chain is built from TRBV19 and TRBJ1-4; 7 bases are shared with TRBD1. The trim removed 4 bases at V and 0 bases at J, leaving 8 bases unmatched. Looked up from germline, CDR1 is LNHDA and CDR2 is SQIVND (reference sequence). This CDR3 is built from 17 residues. CDR3 sequence reads: CASSNPRDSATNEKLFF. Written as DNA, the CDR3 is TGTGCCAGTAGTAACCCCCGGGACAGCGCAACTAATGAAAAACTGTTTTTT.

The rearrangement links TRBV6-2 or TRBV6-3 to TRBJ2-6; 8 bases map to TRBD1. This CDR3 region has 18 residues. The ends lost 4 bases at V and 0 bases at J; junction bases unmatched: 8. CDR1 is MNHEY and CDR2 is SVGEGT in the germline V gene. The DNA of the CDR3 is TGTGCCAGCAGTTCGACAGGGGTTCTAAGCTCTGGGGCCAACGTCCTGACTTTC. Translating it yields CASSSTGVLSSGANVLTF.

The V and J genes are TRBV18 and TRBJ1-5, with 9 bases that match TRBD1. Germline-derived CDR1 and CDR2 are KGHSH and LQKENI. After removal of 2 bases from V and 6 bases from J, the junction contained 8 bases not matched to a gene. The CDR3 has 16 residues. This CDR3 reads CASSPSVTGGGQPQHF. CDR3 in DNA: TGTGCCAGCTCACCAAGTGTTACAGGGGGCGGTCAGCCCCAGCATTTT.

This chain joins TRBV4-3 and TRBJ2-7; 11 nucleotides agree with TRBD2. This CDR3 spans 17 amino acids. Trimming removed 0 bases from V and 3 bases from J; junction bases left unmatched: 7. Germline V gene data show CDR1 as LGHNA and CDR2 as YSLEER. In DNA form, the CDR3 reads TGCGCCAGCAGCCAAGATGACGGGACTAGCGGTTTCTACGAGCAGTACTTC. It specifies CASSQDDGTSGFYEQYF.

The chain carries TRBV19 and TRBJ2-5; 13 nucleotides agree with TRBD2. V lost 8 bases and J lost 3; bases outside the gene matches: 6. CDR1 and CDR2 from the germline V gene are LNHDA and SQIVND (reference sequence). The CDR3 runs to 15 residues. CDR3 sequence: CASGATSGGKETQYF. CDR3 DNA: TGTGCCAGTGGAGCGACTAGCGGGGGGAAAGAGACCCAGTACTTC. The full variable domain, its missing parts supplied by reference TRBV19 and TRBJ2-5, is DGGITQSPKYLFRKEGQNVTLSCEQNLNHDAMYWYRQDPGQGLRLIYYSQIVNDFQKGDIAEGYSVSREKKESFPLTVTSAQKNPTAFYLCASGATSGGKETQYFGPGTRLLVL.

The V call is TRBV28, the J call TRBJ1-5; 7 nucleotides agree with TRBD1. V was clipped by 5 bases and J by 3 bases; unmatched bases: 13. The CDR3 runs 17 residues. Germline V gene sequence: CDR1 MDHEN, CDR2 SYDVKM. The chain's CDR3 is CASSLDRAQTPNQPQHF. CDR3 bases: TGTGCCAGCAGTCTCGACAGGGCACAAACTCCCAATCAGCCCCAGCATTTT.

The V and J genes are TRBV5-1 and TRBJ2-1, with 9 bases that match TRBD2. V trimming: 0 bases; J trimming: 5 bases; junction bases outside the gene matches: 6. The CDR3 has 16 residues. Germline assignment: CDR1 SGHRS and CDR2 YFSETQ. The CDR3 DNA is TGCGCCAGCAGCTTGGTGAGGACTAGCGTGAACAATGAGCAGTTCTTC. It is translated as CASSLVRTSVNNEQFF.

The CDR3 protein is CASRASGQGGGYTF. The CDR3 nucleotides read TGTGCCAGCAGGGCTTCGGGACAGGGAGGCGGCTACACCTTC. The chain links TRBV6-5 to TRBJ1-2; 9 bases align to TRBD1. The CDR3 is 14 amino acids. Germline V gene lookup returns CDR1 MNHEY and CDR2 SVGAGI. V lost 6 bases to trimming and J lost 8 bases; unmatched junction nucleotides: 10.

The genes are TRBV19 and TRBJ1-1, with no clear D. Germline V lookup: CDR1 LNHDA, CDR2 SQIVND (reference sequence). Trimming took off 2 bases at V and 3 bases at J, with 13 bases between the two ends. CDR3 length equals 15 residues. Here the CDR3 DNA reads TGTGCCAGTAGTATACTTACACATTTTTACACTGAAGCTTTCTTT. Residues: CASSILTHFYTEAFF.

The chain employs TRBV6-6 and TRBJ2-3; D is perhaps TRBD2 (6 bases). V was cut by 5 bases and J by 5 bases, with 23 bases left in between. There are 17 residues in the CDR3. Germline CDR1 is MNHNY and CDR2 is SVGAGI (reference sequence). CDR3 in amino acids: CASSLLVNRDWGDTQYF. The CDR3 nucleotides read TGTGCCAGCAGTCTACTCGTTAACCGGGACTGGGGAGATACGCAGTATTTT.

Only a few counts were recorded for this clone. This chain joins TRBV5-8 and TRBJ2-5; 11 nucleotides align to TRBD2. The J segment lost 2 bases and the V segment lost 0 bases, leaving 3 bases of the junction unmatched. The CDR3 totals 16 residues. Germline-derived CDR1 and CDR2 are SGHTS and YDEGEE. Written as DNA, the CDR3 is TGTGCCAGCAGCTTGGGATCTAGCGGGGGGCAAGAGACCCAGTACTTC. It translates to CASSLGSSGGQETQYF.